This T cell receptor (beta chain) came from a study of cytomegalovirus exposure and HLA in healthy donors. Germline V gene data show CDR1 as SSHAT and CDR2 as FNYEAQ (reference sequence). Trimming pared 3 bases from V and 1 base from J, leaving 13 bases between. CDR3 size: 16 residues. PCR amplification relied on 60 Vbeta primers (plus 13 Jbeta primers). Sequenced by immunoSEQ multiplex PCR; TCRdb stores in-frame clones only, minus some. Of roughly 100,000 clones detected, about three quarters appear once; the ten largest clones hold over 6.5%. V usage is TRBV7-7 and J usage is TRBJ2-1, with D tentatively TRBD2 (6 bases). This receptor was obtained from a woman in her thirties or forties in good health and CMV-seropositive. The sequencing input was PBMCs. CDR3 DNA sequence: TGTGCCAGCAGCTTCTCCCCCGGGACTTCCTACAATGAGCAGTTCTTC. This encodes CASSFSPGTSYNEQFF.